This section outlines one TCR beta chain sequence together with its context. The sample belongs to a study of blood T cell repertoires in COVID-19. CDR1 and CDR2 (germline): SGHAT, FQNNGV. This CDR3 is built from 15 residues. The junction had 8 bases not matched to a gene; V was cut back by 5 bases and J by 4 bases. Sequenced by immunoSEQ multiplex PCR; TCRdb stores in-frame clones only, minus some. Among 55,000 to 80,000 clones listed, roughly 92% were seen once. This chain links TRBV11-2 with TRBJ1-5, with 7 nucleotides matching TRBD1. Sequencing was done on a sample of peripheral blood. The clonotype originates from a human donor in a cohort sampled during active COVID-19. The CDR3 reads CASSSGQVGNQPQHF. CDR3 DNA sequence: TGTGCCAGCAGCAGCGGACAGGTTGGTAATCAGCCCCAGCATTTT.